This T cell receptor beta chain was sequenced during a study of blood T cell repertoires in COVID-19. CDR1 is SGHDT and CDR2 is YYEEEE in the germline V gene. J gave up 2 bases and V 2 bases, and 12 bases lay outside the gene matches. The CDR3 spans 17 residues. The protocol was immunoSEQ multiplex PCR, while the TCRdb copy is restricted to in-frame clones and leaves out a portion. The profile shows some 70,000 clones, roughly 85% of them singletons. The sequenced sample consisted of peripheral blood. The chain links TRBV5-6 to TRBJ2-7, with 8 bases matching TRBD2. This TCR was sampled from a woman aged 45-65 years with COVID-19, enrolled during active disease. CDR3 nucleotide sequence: TGTGCCAGCAGCTTTAATCGCGGGAGGAGCATAACCTACGAGCAGTACTTC. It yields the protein CASSFNRGRSITYEQYF.